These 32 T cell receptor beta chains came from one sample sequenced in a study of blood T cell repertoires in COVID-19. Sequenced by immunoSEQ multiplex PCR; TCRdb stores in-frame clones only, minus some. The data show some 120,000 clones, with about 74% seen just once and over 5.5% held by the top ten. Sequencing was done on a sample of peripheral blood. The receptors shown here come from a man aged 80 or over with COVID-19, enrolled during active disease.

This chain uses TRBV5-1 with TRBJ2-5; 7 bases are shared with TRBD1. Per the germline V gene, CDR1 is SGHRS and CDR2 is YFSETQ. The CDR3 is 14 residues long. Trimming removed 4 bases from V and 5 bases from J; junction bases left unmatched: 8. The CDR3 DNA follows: TGCGCCAGCAGCCCCCGGACAGGAGACGAGACCCAGTACTTC. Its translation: CASSPRTGDETQYF.

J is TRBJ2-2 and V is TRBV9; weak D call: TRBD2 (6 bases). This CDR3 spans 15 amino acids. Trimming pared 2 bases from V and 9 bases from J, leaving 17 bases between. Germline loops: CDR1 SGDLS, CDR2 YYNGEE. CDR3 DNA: TGTGCCAGCAGCGTCGAATCGACTAGACGCCGGGAGCTGTTTTTT. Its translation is CASSVESTRRRELFF. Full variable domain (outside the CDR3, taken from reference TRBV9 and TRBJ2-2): DSGVTQTPKHLITATGQRVTLRCSPRSGDLSVYWYQQSLDQGLQFLIQYYNGEERAKGNILERFSAQQFPDLHSELNLSSLELGDSALYFCASSVESTRRRELFFGEGSRLTVL.

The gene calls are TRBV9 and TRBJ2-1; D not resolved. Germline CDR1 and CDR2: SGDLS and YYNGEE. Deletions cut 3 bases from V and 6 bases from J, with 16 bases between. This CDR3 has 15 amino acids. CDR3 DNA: TGTGCCAGCAGCGCCGTCGGCAGCGTTCTCAATGAGCAGTTCTTC. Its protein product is CASSAVGSVLNEQFF. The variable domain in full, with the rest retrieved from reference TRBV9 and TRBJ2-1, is DSGVTQTPKHLITATGQRVTLRCSPRSGDLSVYWYQQSLDQGLQFLIQYYNGEERAKGNILERFSAQQFPDLHSELNLSSLELGDSALYFCASSAVGSVLNEQFFGPGTRLTVL.

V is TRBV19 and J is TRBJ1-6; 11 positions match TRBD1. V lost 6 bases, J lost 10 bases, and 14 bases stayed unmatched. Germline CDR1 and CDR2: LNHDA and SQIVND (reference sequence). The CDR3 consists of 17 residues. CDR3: CASSLYGQGASWSPLHF. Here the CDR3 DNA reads TGTGCCAGTAGCCTCTACGGACAGGGGGCCTCGTGGTCACCCCTCCACTTT.

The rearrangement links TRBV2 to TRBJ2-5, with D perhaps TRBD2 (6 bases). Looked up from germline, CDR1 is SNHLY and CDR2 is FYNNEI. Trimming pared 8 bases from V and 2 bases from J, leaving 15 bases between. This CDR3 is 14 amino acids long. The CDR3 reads CASQRAWRQETQYF. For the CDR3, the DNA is TGTGCCAGCCAGCGGGCCTGGAGGCAAGAGACCCAGTACTTC.

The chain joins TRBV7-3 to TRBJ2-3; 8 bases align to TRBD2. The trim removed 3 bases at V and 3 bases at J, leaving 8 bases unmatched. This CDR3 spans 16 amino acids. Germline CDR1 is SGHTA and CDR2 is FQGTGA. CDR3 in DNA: TGTGCCAGCAGCTTGGGACTAGATGCTAGGACAGATACGCAGTATTTT. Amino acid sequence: CASSLGLDARTDTQYF.

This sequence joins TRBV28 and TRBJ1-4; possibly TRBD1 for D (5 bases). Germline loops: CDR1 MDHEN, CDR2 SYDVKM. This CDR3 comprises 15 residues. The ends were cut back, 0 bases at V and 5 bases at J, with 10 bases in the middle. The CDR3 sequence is CASSLWTVGNEKLFF. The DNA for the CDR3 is TGTGCCAGCAGTTTATGGACAGTGGGGAATGAAAAACTGTTTTTT.

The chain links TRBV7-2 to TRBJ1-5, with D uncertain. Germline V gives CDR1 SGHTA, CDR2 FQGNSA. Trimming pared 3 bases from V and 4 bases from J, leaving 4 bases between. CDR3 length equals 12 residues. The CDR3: CASSFLNQPQHF. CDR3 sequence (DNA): TGTGCCAGCAGCTTCTTGAATCAGCCCCAGCATTTT.

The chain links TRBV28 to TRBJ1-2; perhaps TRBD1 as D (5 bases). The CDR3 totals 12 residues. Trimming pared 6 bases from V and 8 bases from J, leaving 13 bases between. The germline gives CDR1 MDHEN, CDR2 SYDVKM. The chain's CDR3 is CASSPQGIGYTF. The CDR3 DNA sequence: TGTGCCAGCAGCCCTCAGGGAATAGGCTACACCTTC.

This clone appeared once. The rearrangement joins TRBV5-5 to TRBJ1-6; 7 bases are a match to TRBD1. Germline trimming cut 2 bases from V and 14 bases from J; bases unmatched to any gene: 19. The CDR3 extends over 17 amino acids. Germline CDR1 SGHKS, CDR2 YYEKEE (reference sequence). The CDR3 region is CASSFTNGNRGVPALHF. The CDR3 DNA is TGTGCCAGCAGCTTTACCAACGGGAACAGGGGAGTCCCGGCCCTCCACTTT.

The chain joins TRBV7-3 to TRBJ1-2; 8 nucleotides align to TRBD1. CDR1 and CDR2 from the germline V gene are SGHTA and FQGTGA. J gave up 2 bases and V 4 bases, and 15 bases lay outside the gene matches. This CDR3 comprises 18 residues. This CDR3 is CASSSRQGPLDGNYGYTF. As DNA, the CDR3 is TGTGCCAGCAGCTCTAGACAGGGGCCCCTCGATGGAAACTATGGCTACACCTTC. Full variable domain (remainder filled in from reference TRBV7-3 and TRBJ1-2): GAGVSQTPSNKVTEKGKYVELRCDPISGHTALYWYRQSLGQGPEFLIYFQGTGAADDSGLPNDRFFAVRPEGSVSTLKIQRTERGDSAVYLCASSSRQGPLDGNYGYTFGSGTRLTVV.

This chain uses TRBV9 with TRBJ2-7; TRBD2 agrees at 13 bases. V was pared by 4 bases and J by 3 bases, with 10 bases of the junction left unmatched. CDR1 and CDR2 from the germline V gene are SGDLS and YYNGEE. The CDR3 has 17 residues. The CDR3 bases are TGTGCCAGCAGCCCCAGGGAACTAGCGGGAGGGGTCTACGAGCAGTACTTC. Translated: CASSPRELAGGVYEQYF.

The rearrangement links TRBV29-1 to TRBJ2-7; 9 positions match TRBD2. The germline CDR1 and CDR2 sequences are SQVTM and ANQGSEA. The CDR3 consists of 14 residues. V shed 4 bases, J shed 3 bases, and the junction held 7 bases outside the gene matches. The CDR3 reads CSVGGTSRSYEQYF. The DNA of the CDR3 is TGCAGCGTTGGTGGGACTAGCCGGAGCTACGAGCAGTACTTC.

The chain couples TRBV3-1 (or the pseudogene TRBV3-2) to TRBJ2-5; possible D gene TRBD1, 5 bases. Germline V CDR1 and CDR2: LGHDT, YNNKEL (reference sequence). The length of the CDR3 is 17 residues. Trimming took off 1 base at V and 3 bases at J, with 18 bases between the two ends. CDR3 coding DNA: TGTGCCAGCAGCCAAGTTCTGGGGCAGGGTGTGGAAGAGACCCAGTACTTC. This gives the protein CASSQVLGQGVEETQYF.

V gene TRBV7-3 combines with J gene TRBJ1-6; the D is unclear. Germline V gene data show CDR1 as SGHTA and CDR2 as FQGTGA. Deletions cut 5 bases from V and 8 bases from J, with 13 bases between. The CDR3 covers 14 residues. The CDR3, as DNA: TGTGCCAGCAGCCAAACGGGTTGGGATTCACCCCTCCACTTT. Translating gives CASSQTGWDSPLHF.

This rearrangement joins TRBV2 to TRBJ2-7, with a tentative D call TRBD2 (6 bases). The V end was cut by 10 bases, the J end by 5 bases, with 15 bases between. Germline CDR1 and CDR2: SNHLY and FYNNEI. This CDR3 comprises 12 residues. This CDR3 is CATRLTRDEQYF. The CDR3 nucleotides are TGTGCCACGCGATTGACTAGGGACGAGCAGTACTTC.

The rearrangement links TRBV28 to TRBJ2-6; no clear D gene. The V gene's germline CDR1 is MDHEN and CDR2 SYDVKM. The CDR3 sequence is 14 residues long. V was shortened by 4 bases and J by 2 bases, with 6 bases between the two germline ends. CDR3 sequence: CASSSSAGANVLTF. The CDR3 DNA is TGTGCCAGCAGTTCCTCAGCTGGGGCCAACGTCCTGACTTTC. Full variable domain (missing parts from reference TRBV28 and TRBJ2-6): DVKVTQSSRYLVKRTGEKVFLECVQDMDHENMFWYRQDPGLGLRLIYFSYDVKMKEKGDIPEGYSVSREKKERFSLILESASTNQTSMYLCASSSSAGANVLTFGAGSRLTVL.

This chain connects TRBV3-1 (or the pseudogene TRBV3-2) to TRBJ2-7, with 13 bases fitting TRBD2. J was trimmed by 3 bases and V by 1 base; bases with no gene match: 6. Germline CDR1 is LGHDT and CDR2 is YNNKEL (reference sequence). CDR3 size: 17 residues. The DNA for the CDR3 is TGTGCCAGCAGCCAAGGGCCGGGACTAGCGGGGCACTACGAGCAGTACTTC. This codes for CASSQGPGLAGHYEQYF.

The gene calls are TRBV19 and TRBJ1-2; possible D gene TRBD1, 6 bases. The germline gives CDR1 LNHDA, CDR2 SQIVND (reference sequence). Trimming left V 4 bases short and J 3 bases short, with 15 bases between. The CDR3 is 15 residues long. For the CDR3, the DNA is TGTGCCAGTAGTAAAGGACAGTTAATCCACTATGGCTACACCTTC. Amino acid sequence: CASSKGQLIHYGYTF. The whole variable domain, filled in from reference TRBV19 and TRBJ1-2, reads DGGITQSPKYLFRKEGQNVTLSCEQNLNHDAMYWYRQDPGQGLRLIYYSQIVNDFQKGDIAEGYSVSREKKESFPLTVTSAQKNPTAFYLCASSKGQLIHYGYTFGSGTRLTVV.

This CDR3 reads CASSSGPSSYNEQFF. In DNA, the CDR3 is TGTGCCAGCAGCTCAGGGCCGAGCTCCTACAATGAGCAGTTCTTC. V and J are TRBV13 and TRBJ2-1, with a weak D call TRBD1 (5 bases). CDR3 size: 15 residues. Germline V gene lookup returns CDR1 PRHDT and CDR2 FYEKMQ (reference sequence). With 4 bases removed from V and 0 bases from J, the gap between germline ends came to 10 bases. Variable domain in full (rest from reference TRBV13 and TRBJ2-1): AAGVIQSPRHLIKEKRETATLKCYPIPRHDTVYWYQQGPGQDPQFLISFYEKMQSDKGSIPDRFSAQQFSDYHSELNMSSLELGDSALYFCASSSGPSSYNEQFFGPGTRLTVL.

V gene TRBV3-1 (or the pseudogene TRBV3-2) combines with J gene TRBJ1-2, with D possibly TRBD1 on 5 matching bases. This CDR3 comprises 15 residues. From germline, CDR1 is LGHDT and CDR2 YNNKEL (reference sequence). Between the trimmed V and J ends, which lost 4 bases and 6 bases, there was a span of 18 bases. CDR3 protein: CASSPIGTLRHGYTF. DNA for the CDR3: TGTGCCAGCAGCCCGATCGGGACTCTGAGGCATGGCTACACCTTC.

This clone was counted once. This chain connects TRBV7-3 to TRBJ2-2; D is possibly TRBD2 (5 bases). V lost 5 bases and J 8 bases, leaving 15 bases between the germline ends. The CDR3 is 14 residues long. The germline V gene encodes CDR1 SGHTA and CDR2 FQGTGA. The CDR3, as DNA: TGTGCCAGCAGCCCCCGGACTGGGGAAGGGGAGCTGTTTTTT. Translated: CASSPRTGEGELFF.

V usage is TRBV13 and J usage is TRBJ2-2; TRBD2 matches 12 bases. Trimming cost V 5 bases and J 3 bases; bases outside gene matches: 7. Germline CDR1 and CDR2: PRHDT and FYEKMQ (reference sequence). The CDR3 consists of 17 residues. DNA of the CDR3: TGTGCCAGCAGCGAACCGGGACTAGCGGGTGACACCGGGGAGCTGTTTTTT. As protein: CASSEPGLAGDTGELFF.

CDR3 nucleotide sequence: TGTGCCAGCAGACGACCCTTGGGACTAGCGGATACCGGGGAGCTGTTTTTT. As protein: CASRRPLGLADTGELFF. The V gene is TRBV28, the J gene TRBJ2-2; 11 positions agree with TRBD2. Germline values: CDR1 MDHEN, CDR2 SYDVKM. The junction had 11 bases not matched to a gene; V was cut back by 6 bases and J by 5 bases. The CDR3 runs 17 residues.

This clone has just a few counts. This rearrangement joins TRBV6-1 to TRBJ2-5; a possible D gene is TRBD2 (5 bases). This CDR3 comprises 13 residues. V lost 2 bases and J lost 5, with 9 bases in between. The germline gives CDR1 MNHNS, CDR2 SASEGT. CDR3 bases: TGTGCCAGCAGTGAAATTAGGGAGGAGACCCAGTACTTC. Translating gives CASSEIREETQYF.

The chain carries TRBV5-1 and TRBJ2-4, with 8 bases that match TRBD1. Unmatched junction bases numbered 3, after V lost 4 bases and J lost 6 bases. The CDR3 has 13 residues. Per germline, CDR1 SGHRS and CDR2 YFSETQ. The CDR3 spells CASSPGTGNIQYF. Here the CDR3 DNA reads TGCGCCAGCAGCCCGGGGACAGGAAACATTCAGTACTTC.

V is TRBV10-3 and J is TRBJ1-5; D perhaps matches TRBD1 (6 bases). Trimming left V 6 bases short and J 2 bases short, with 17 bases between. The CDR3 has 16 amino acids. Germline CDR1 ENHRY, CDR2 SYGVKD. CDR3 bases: TGTGCCATCAGCCAAGGATCCAGGGGAGGCAATCAGCCCCAGCATTTT. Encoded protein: CAISQGSRGGNQPQHF.

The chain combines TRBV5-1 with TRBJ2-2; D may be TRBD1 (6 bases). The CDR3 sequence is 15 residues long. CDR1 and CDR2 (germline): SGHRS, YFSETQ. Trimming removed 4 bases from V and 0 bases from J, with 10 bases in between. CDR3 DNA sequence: TGCGCCAGCAGCCGGGACAACTCGAACACCGGGGAGCTGTTTTTT. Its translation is CASSRDNSNTGELFF. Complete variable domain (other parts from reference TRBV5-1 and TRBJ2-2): KAGVTQTPRYLIKTRGQQVTLSCSPISGHRSVSWYQQTPGQGLQFLFEYFSETQRNKGNFPGRFSGRQFSNSRSEMNVSTLELGDSALYLCASSRDNSNTGELFFGEGSRLTVL.

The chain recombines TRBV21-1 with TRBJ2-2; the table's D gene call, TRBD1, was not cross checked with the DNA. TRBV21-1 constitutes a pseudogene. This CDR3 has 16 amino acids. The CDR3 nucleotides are TGTGCCAGCACCATCAGACAGGCTGCGAACACCGGGGAGCTGTTTTTT. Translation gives CASTIRQAANTGELFF.

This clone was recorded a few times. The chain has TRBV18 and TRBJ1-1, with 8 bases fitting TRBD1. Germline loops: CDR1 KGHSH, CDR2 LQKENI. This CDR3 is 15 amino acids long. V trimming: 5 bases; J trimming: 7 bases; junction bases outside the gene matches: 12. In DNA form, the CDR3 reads TGTGCCAGCTCATACTCCGGGACAGGCGGGGTTGAAGCTTTCTTT. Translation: CASSYSGTGGVEAFF.

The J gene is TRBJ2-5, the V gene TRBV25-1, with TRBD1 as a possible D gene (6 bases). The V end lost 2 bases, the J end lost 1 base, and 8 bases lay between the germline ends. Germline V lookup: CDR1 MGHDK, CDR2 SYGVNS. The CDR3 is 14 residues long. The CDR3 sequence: CASSETGPQETQYF. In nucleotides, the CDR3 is TGTGCCAGCAGTGAAACAGGGCCCCAAGAGACCCAGTACTTC.

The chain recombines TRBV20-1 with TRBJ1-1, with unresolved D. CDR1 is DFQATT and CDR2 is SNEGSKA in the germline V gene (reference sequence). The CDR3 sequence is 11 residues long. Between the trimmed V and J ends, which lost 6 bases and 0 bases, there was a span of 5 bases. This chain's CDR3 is CSARLNTEAFF. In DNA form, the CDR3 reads TGCAGTGCGCGATTGAACACTGAAGCTTTCTTT.